Presented here are 28 T cell receptor beta chains from one specimen sequenced in a study of beta chain features in type 1 diabetes. Study-level findings and limits: All four CD4+ subsets from Type 1 diabetes patients carried moderately but significantly shorter TCRB CDR3s.

Every bit of the isolated RNA underwent reverse transcription, so sequencing read expressed TCRB transcripts. Clones were read by immunoSEQ multiplex PCR, and TCRdb kept only the in-frame ones, dropping some. The repertoire holds 250,000 to 350,000 clones, with roughly an eighth as singletons. Their antigens are not known. Sequenced: naive CD4+ T cells from blood. These receptors came from a man aged 25 to 40 with type 1 diabetes.

Only a few counts were recorded for this clone. The genes are TRBV4-2 and TRBJ1-1, with 7 bases fitting TRBD1. This CDR3 spans 14 amino acids. Germline lookup yields CDR1 LGHNA and CDR2 YNFKEQ. The trim removed 4 bases at V and 4 bases at J, leaving 6 bases unmatched. CDR3 region: CASSPPDRSTEAFF. CDR3 coding DNA: TGTGCCAGCAGCCCTCCGGACAGGTCCACTGAAGCTTTCTTT.

The table lists this clone with a few counts. The CDR3 reads CASSLTSGRTDTQYF. Written as DNA, the CDR3 is TGTGCCAGCAGCCTCACTAGCGGTCGCACAGATACGCAGTATTTT. The V gene is TRBV2, the J gene TRBJ2-3; 8 nucleotides line up with TRBD2. The CDR3 length is 15 residues. V shed 6 bases and J 1 base; nucleotides not matched to a gene: 6. Germline V gene sequence: CDR1 SNHLY, CDR2 FYNNEI.

This clone was counted between two and nine times. The chain links TRBV29-1 to TRBJ2-7, with TRBD2 matching over 14 bases. The CDR3 is 15 residues long. Germline V gives CDR1 SQVTM, CDR2 ANQGSEA. V dropped 6 bases and J dropped 4; count of bases not matched to a gene: 8. The CDR3: CSVVGLAGGTYEQYF. CDR3 in DNA: TGCAGCGTCGTCGGACTAGCGGGAGGAACATACGAGCAGTACTTC.

This chain links TRBV2 with TRBJ1-5; 8 bases are shared with TRBD1. The ends lost 6 bases at V and 4 bases at J; junction bases unmatched: 5. Germline V gives CDR1 SNHLY, CDR2 FYNNEI. This CDR3 has 14 amino acids. The CDR3 DNA is TGTGCCAGCAGCCCCAGGACAGGGAATCAGCCCCAGCATTTT. Residues: CASSPRTGNQPQHF.

This clone has a handful of counts. The same CDR3 can be traced to other DNA sequences in this sample. This chain connects TRBV28 to TRBJ2-7; D perhaps matches TRBD1 (6 bases). Germline V lookup: CDR1 MDHEN, CDR2 SYDVKM. The CDR3 contains 13 residues. The germline V and J ends were trimmed by 5 bases and 4 bases, with 12 bases remaining between them. CDR3: CASSPGQGYEQYF. The CDR3 DNA reads TGTGCCAGCAGTCCGGGACAAGGTTACGAGCAGTACTTC.

The sample holds a few counts of this clone. The V gene is TRBV29-1, the J gene TRBJ2-3, with D perhaps matching TRBD1 (5 bases). Per germline, CDR1 SQVTM and CDR2 ANQGSEA. CDR3 size: 14 residues. V was clipped by 6 bases and J by 6 bases, with 19 bases between them. CDR3: CSVRAQGGLDTQYF. The CDR3 coding sequence is TGCAGCGTCAGAGCGCAGGGTGGGTTGGATACGCAGTATTTT.

The chain employs TRBV9 and TRBJ2-7, with D hard to call. Germline V gene lookup returns CDR1 SGDLS and CDR2 YYNGEE. The CDR3 is made up of 15 amino acids. V lost 0 bases to trimming and J lost 1 base, with 11 bases between them. The CDR3 coding sequence is TGTGCCAGCAGCGTAGATGATAGCAGATCCTACGAGCAGTACTTC. Amino acid sequence: CASSVDDSRSYEQYF.

The V gene is TRBV28, the J gene TRBJ1-2; 8 nucleotides line up with TRBD1. Germline CDR1 MDHEN, CDR2 SYDVKM. V lost 7 bases to trimming and J lost 7 bases; unmatched junction nucleotides: 11. This CDR3 contains 14 residues. Written as DNA, the CDR3 is TGTGCCAGCACGACTGGGCAGGGGGCGCTTGGCTACACCTTC. Its protein is CASTTGQGALGYTF.

In its sample, this clone was seen a few times. The V call is TRBV19, the J call TRBJ1-1; D is unresolved. CDR1 is LNHDA, CDR2 SQIVND, per germline (reference sequence). This CDR3 comprises 13 residues. V lost 3 bases and J 2 bases, leaving 7 bases between the germline ends. In DNA form, the CDR3 reads TGTGCCAGTAGTATGGGGAGAAACACTGAAGCTTTCTTT. Translating it yields CASSMGRNTEAFF.

This chain links TRBV15 with TRBJ1-4; D possibly corresponds to TRBD1 (5 bases). This CDR3 region has 14 residues. Per the germline V gene, CDR1 is LNHNV and CDR2 is YYDKDF (reference sequence). V was clipped by 5 bases and J by 8 bases, with 15 bases between them. CDR3 sequence: CATSQRGGYEKLFF. The CDR3 bases are TGTGCCACCAGCCAACGCGGGGGGTACGAAAAACTGTTTTTT.

This clone has only a few counts. The chain combines TRBV16 with TRBJ1-1; 9 bases are a match to TRBD1. The CDR3 runs 15 residues. The germline gives CDR1 KGHSY, CDR2 FQNENV. Unmatched junction bases numbered 2, after V lost 2 bases and J lost 1 base. The CDR3 sequence: CASSQEDRGNTEAFF. The DNA for the CDR3 is TGTGCCAGCAGCCAAGAGGACAGGGGGAACACTGAAGCTTTCTTT.

This chain joins TRBV20-1 and TRBJ2-7; tentatively, D is TRBD2 (5 bases). Looked up from germline, CDR1 is DFQATT and CDR2 is SNEGSKA (reference sequence). Deletions cut 3 bases from V and 3 bases from J, with 6 bases between. The CDR3 runs to 11 residues. This CDR3 reads CSASGNYEQYF. CDR3 bases: TGCAGTGCTAGCGGGAACTACGAGCAGTACTTC.

This clone was observed a few times. CDR3 nucleotides: TGTGCCAGCAGTGAGGGACAGGGGGCTTCGAATACGCAGTATTTT. Amino acid sequence: CASSEGQGASNTQYF. The chain carries TRBV25-1 and TRBJ2-3, with 12 bases fitting TRBD1. Germline V CDR1 and CDR2: MGHDK, SYGVNS. J lost 7 bases, V lost 3 bases, and 5 bases had no gene match. CDR3 length: 15 amino acids.

J is TRBJ1-5 and V is TRBV13, with 7 bases fitting TRBD1. J was trimmed by 5 bases and V by 5 bases; bases with no gene match: 12. The CDR3 spans 16 residues. In germline, CDR1 is PRHDT, CDR2 FYEKMQ (reference sequence). The CDR3 region is CASSPRDSQGDQPQHF. CDR3 nucleotide sequence: TGTGCCAGCAGCCCCCGCGATTCCCAGGGGGATCAGCCCCAGCATTTT.

This chain links TRBV29-1 with TRBJ2-7; tentatively, D is TRBD2 (6 bases). The germline V gene encodes CDR1 SQVTM and CDR2 ANQGSEA. The V end lost 1 base, the J end lost 7 bases, and 20 bases lay between the germline ends. This CDR3 spans 15 amino acids. For the CDR3, the DNA is TGCAGCGTTGAAGCGGGCGGGACTCCCCTTGGAGAGCAGTACTTC. Its protein product is CSVEAGGTPLGEQYF.

This chain connects TRBV29-1 to TRBJ2-7; 8 nucleotides line up with TRBD1. The junction had 4 bases not matched to a gene; V was cut back by 6 bases and J by 3 bases. Germline-derived CDR1 and CDR2 are SQVTM and ANQGSEA. CDR3 length: 12 amino acids. The chain's CDR3 is CSVQGAIYEQYF. The DNA for the CDR3 is TGCAGCGTGCAGGGGGCAATCTACGAGCAGTACTTC.

This clone was detected only a few times. The J gene is TRBJ2-3, the V gene TRBV5-6; the match to TRBD2 covers 10 bases. The CDR3 totals 16 residues. The J segment lost 4 bases and the V segment lost 4 bases, leaving 9 bases of the junction unmatched. Germline V gene data show CDR1 as SGHDT and CDR2 as YYEEEE. CDR3 residues: CASSMKGTSVPDTQYF. In DNA, the CDR3 is TGTGCCAGCAGCATGAAGGGGACTAGCGTCCCAGATACGCAGTATTTT.

This clone was seen more than once but under ten times. The V gene is TRBV2, the J gene TRBJ1-5, with D perhaps matching TRBD1 (5 bases). CDR1 is SNHLY, CDR2 FYNNEI, per germline. This CDR3 contains 15 residues. Deletions cut 5 bases from V and 5 bases from J, with 16 bases between. The CDR3 loop reads CASSLLGDLYQPQHF. The DNA of the CDR3 is TGTGCCAGCAGTTTGTTAGGGGATCTCTATCAGCCCCAGCATTTT.

The chain carries TRBV2 and TRBJ2-1; 14 nucleotides line up with TRBD2. CDR1 and CDR2 from the germline V gene are SNHLY and FYNNEI. This CDR3 comprises 16 residues. V was clipped by 1 base and J by 5 bases; unmatched bases: 1. The CDR3 DNA reads TGTGCCAGCAGTGAAGAGGGACTAGCGGGAGACAATGAGCAGTTCTTC. It translates to CASSEEGLAGDNEQFF.

The rearrangement links TRBV30 to TRBJ1-2, with TRBD1 as a possible D gene (6 bases). Germline assignment: CDR1 GTSNPN and CDR2 SVGIG (reference sequence). The V and J ends lost 1 base and 8 bases respectively, with 11 bases between them. The CDR3 sequence is 12 residues long. The CDR3 is CAWSAGVGGYTF. The CDR3 nucleotides are TGTGCCTGGAGTGCAGGGGTCGGCGGCTACACCTTC.

This chain connects TRBV5-1 to TRBJ2-1; TRBD1 matches 7 bases. J lost 5 bases, V lost 0 bases, and 2 bases had no gene match. The CDR3 is 14 residues long. Per the germline V gene, CDR1 is SGHRS and CDR2 is YFSETQ. CDR3 sequence (DNA): TGCGCCAGCAGCTTGGGGGACAGAAACAATGAGCAGTTCTTC. Residues: CASSLGDRNNEQFF.

V gene TRBV19 combines with J gene TRBJ1-2; maybe TRBD1 (5 bases). V gave up 5 bases and J gave up 1 base, with 17 bases separating them. CDR1 and CDR2 (germline): LNHDA, SQIVND (reference sequence). The CDR3 runs to 16 residues. The CDR3 DNA sequence: TGTGCCAGTAGTGCGGAACCGGGACTTCTTAACTATGGCTACACCTTC. Translated: CASSAEPGLLNYGYTF.

J is TRBJ2-5 and V is TRBV5-1; no definite D call. V lost 1 base, J lost 3 bases, and 10 bases lay in between. This CDR3 has 14 residues. CDR1 is SGHRS and CDR2 is YFSETQ in the germline V gene. The CDR3 reads CASSLMSVEETQYF. The CDR3 DNA is TGCGCCAGCAGCTTGATGAGCGTTGAAGAGACCCAGTACTTC.

CDR3: CASSPRDSMNTEAFF. The CDR3 DNA reads TGTGCCAGCTCACCTCGGGACAGCATGAACACTGAAGCTTTCTTT. This sequence joins TRBV18 and TRBJ1-1, with 7 bases fitting TRBD1. The CDR3 has 15 residues. J lost 0 bases, V lost 3 bases, and 4 bases had no gene match. The germline CDR1 and CDR2 sequences are KGHSH and LQKENI.

This sequence joins TRBV6-5 and TRBJ1-5, with 9 bases that match TRBD1. Germline CDR1 MNHEY, CDR2 SVGAGI. Losses at the gene ends were 2 bases for V and 5 bases for J; bases not matched to a gene: 4. The CDR3 spans 15 residues. For the CDR3, the DNA is TGTGCCAGCAGTTACCCTTGGACAGGGGATCAGCCCCAGCATTTT. It codes for CASSYPWTGDQPQHF.

This clone was observed a handful of times. The rearrangement links TRBV29-1 to TRBJ1-1, with TRBD1 matching over 9 bases. This CDR3 is 14 amino acids long. V shed 7 bases, J shed 2 bases, and the junction held 8 bases outside the gene matches. Per germline, CDR1 SQVTM and CDR2 ANQGSEA. The CDR3, as DNA: TGCAGCGCCAGAGAACAGGGGGCAAACACTGAAGCTTTCTTT. Its translation is CSAREQGANTEAFF.

This clone was seen a few times. This chain joins TRBV19 and TRBJ2-1; 9 bases are a match to TRBD2. Germline CDR1 reads LNHDA; CDR2 reads SQIVND (reference sequence). J was trimmed by 0 bases and V by 6 bases; bases with no gene match: 6. The CDR3 consists of 16 residues. For the CDR3, the DNA is TGTGCCAGTAGACCTAGCGGGGAAAGCTCCTACAATGAGCAGTTCTTC. It codes for CASRPSGESSYNEQFF.

This clone appeared a few times. The chain has TRBV2 and TRBJ2-5; D remains unclear. CDR3 length: 11 amino acids. Germline V CDR1 and CDR2: SNHLY, FYNNEI. Between the trimmed V and J ends, which lost 2 bases and 5 bases, there was a span of 3 bases. The CDR3 DNA follows: TGTGCCAGCAGTGAACTGGAGACCCAGTACTTC. As protein: CASSELETQYF. Variable domain in full (rest from reference TRBV2 and TRBJ2-5): EPEVTQTPSHQVTQMGQEVILRCVPISNHLYFYWYRQILGQKVEFLVSFYNNEISEKSEIFDDQFSVERPDGSNFTLKIRSTKLEDSAMYFCASSELETQYFGPGTRLLVL.